Shown below are 23 T cell receptor beta chains from a single sample sequenced in a study of spatial heterogeneity in lung cancer. Study-wide results and caveats: Tumor mutation count correlated with how many alpha and beta TCRs expanded intratumorally.

The time point: sample taken at primary tumor resection. TCRdb re-derived calls from the 5' RACE reads in MiXCR, one entry per CDR3 protein. The sample carries 10,000 or so distinct CDR3 sequences, around 10% recorded once. These receptors lack a known antigen. The sequencing used lung tumor tissue, collected at surgery. Every receptor here comes from a male donor with early-stage non-small cell lung cancer.

Regarding this clonotype: Being off target in a library aimed at alpha chains, this beta chain has a size of little meaning. The chain recombines TRBV29-1 with TRBJ2-3; 11 positions agree with TRBD1. V trimming: 7 bases; J trimming: 5 bases; junction bases outside the gene matches: 5. This CDR3 has 13 amino acids. From germline, CDR1 is SQVTM and CDR2 ANQGSEA. The CDR3 loop is CSATGTGGDTQYF. The CDR3 DNA sequence: TGCAGCGCAACCGGGACAGGGGGAGATACGCAGTATTTT.

In its sample, this clonotype is medium-sized. Because the library targeted alpha chains, this beta chain is an off-target read whose size means little. This sequence joins TRBV20-1 and TRBJ2-7, with TRBD2 identical over 8 bases. There are 12 residues in the CDR3. V shed 6 bases and J 5 bases; nucleotides not matched to a gene: 6. Germline CDR1 reads DFQATT; CDR2 reads SNEGSKA (reference sequence). CDR3 residues: CSAGAGVDEQYF. The CDR3 region has the DNA TGCAGTGCCGGAGCGGGGGTAGACGAGCAGTACTTC.

This clonotype was counted a few times. This beta chain is off target for a library built for alpha chains, so its abundance means little. This chain connects TRBV6-5 to TRBJ2-1; 8 positions agree with TRBD1. V gave up 4 bases and J gave up 4 bases; unmatched junction bases: 6. The germline V gene encodes CDR1 MNHEY and CDR2 SVGAGI. CDR3 length: 15 amino acids. As DNA, the CDR3 is TGTGCCAGCAGTTCAGGGACAGGCCCATACAATGAGCAGTTCTTC. Protein: CASSSGTGPYNEQFF.

A word on this clonotype: This beta chain was picked up by a library intended for alpha chains and is off target, so its count carries little meaning. The chain uses TRBV12-3 or TRBV12-4 and TRBJ1-5; D gene ambiguous. The V and J ends lost 8 bases and 0 bases respectively, with 11 bases between them. The CDR3 length is 14 residues. The CDR3 reads CASASGDSNQPQHF. As DNA, the CDR3 is TGTGCCAGCGCCTCTGGGGATAGCAATCAGCCCCAGCATTTT.

In its sample, this clonotype ranks as medium-sized. Within a library made for alpha chains, this beta chain is off target, and its count is uninformative. The V call is TRBV5-1, the J call TRBJ1-5; a weak D match, TRBD1 (5 bases). The CDR3 covers 15 residues. V gave up 0 bases and J gave up 3 bases, with 10 bases separating them. The germline gives CDR1 SGHRS, CDR2 YFSETQ. The CDR3 sequence is CASSLAGRDNQPQHF. In nucleotides, the CDR3 is TGCGCCAGCAGCTTGGCGGGACGGGACAATCAGCCCCAGCATTTT.

This clonotype qualifies as medium-sized. Within a library made for alpha chains, this beta chain is off target, and its count is uninformative. The chain couples TRBV6-1 to TRBJ2-7, with a weak D call TRBD2 (6 bases). Per the germline V gene, CDR1 is MNHNS and CDR2 is SASEGT. Deletions cut 6 bases from V and 4 bases from J, with 19 bases between. CDR3 length: 15 amino acids. The CDR3 loop reads CASRPYSGATYEQYF. The CDR3, as DNA: TGTGCCAGCAGACCTTATAGCGGAGCTACGTACGAGCAGTACTTC.

The sample holds one count of this clonotype. The library was built for alpha chains, so this beta chain is an off-target read and its size means little. This chain uses TRBV12-3 or TRBV12-4 with TRBJ1-1, with D perhaps matching TRBD1 (6 bases). This CDR3 contains 15 residues. V gave up 3 bases and J gave up 2 bases, with 13 bases separating them. CDR3 coding DNA: TGTGCCAGCAGTTTTCGTCCAGGGGCCAACACTGAAGCTTTCTTT. Translation: CASSFRPGANTEAFF.

Ten or more counts support this clonotype. This beta chain is off target for a library built for alpha chains, so its abundance means little. The gene calls are TRBV7-6 and TRBJ2-3; D is unresolved. The V and J ends lost 3 bases and 4 bases respectively, with 11 bases between them. CDR3 length: 14 amino acids. Germline V gene sequence: CDR1 SGHVS, CDR2 FNYEAQ. CDR3 nucleotides: TGTGCCAGCAGCTTTCAGCTGGGCCCAGATACGCAGTATTTT. This sequence encodes CASSFQLGPDTQYF. Drawing the rest from reference TRBV7-6 and TRBJ2-3, the complete variable domain is GAGVSQSPRYKVTKRGQDVALRCDPISGHVSLYWYRQALGQGPEFLTYFNYEAQQDKSGLPNDRFSAERPEGSISTLTIQRTEQRDSAMYRCASSFQLGPDTQYFGPGTRLTVL.

Ten or more counts support this clonotype. Being off target in a library aimed at alpha chains, this beta chain has a size of little meaning. J is TRBJ1-2 and V is TRBV6-5, with a tentative D call TRBD1 (6 bases). This CDR3 contains 17 residues. Germline CDR1 is MNHEY and CDR2 is SVGAGI. Trimming took off 0 bases at V and 3 bases at J, with 17 bases between the two ends. The DNA for the CDR3 is TGTGCCAGCAGTTACTCGACAGGATCGAGTTATGACTATGGCTACACCTTC. This translates into CASSYSTGSSYDYGYTF.

Concerning this clonotype: This beta chain turned up in a library designed for alpha chains; as an off-target read, its abundance says little. The V and J genes are TRBV5-1 and TRBJ1-2; D not resolved. This CDR3 has 14 amino acids. With 0 bases removed from V and 2 bases from J, the gap between germline ends came to 8 bases. Germline V CDR1 and CDR2: SGHRS, YFSETQ. CDR3 amino acids: CASSLEPRNYGYTF. CDR3 sequence (DNA): TGCGCCAGCAGCTTGGAGCCACGGAACTATGGCTACACCTTC.

There are many counts of this clonotype. Because this beta chain is a stray read in a library intended to capture alpha chains, its abundance should not be given much weight. V gene TRBV10-3 combines with J gene TRBJ1-2; 7 nucleotides agree with TRBD1. In germline, CDR1 is ENHRY, CDR2 SYGVKD. V trimming: 3 bases; J trimming: 0 bases; junction bases outside the gene matches: 1. This CDR3 is 14 amino acids long. CDR3 in DNA: TGTGCCATCAGTGAACAGGGGACTAACTATGGCTACACCTTC. It translates to CAISEQGTNYGYTF.

This clonotype was seen only a few times. A library made for alpha chains picked up this beta chain off target, so its size means little. DNA of the CDR3: TGTGCCAGCAGTTACCCGAGTTTCACGGACAGTGCCTACACAGATACGCAGTATTTT. It codes for CASSYPSFTDSAYTDTQYF. V gene TRBV6-2 or TRBV6-3 combines with J gene TRBJ2-3; possible D gene TRBD1, 6 bases. In germline, CDR1 is MNHEY, CDR2 SVGEGT. V shed 2 bases and J shed 2 bases, with 23 bases lying between them. The CDR3 consists of 19 residues.

Many counts were recorded for this clonotype. This beta chain turned up in a library designed for alpha chains; as an off-target read, its abundance says little. J is TRBJ2-3 and V is TRBV27; D not resolved. CDR1 MNHEY and CDR2 SMNVEV come from the germline V gene (reference sequence). The CDR3 runs 15 residues. Trimming took 0 bases from V and 0 from J, leaving 7 bases between them. CDR3 protein: CASSLSKRSTDTQYF. The DNA for the CDR3 is TGTGCCAGCAGTTTATCCAAGAGGAGCACAGATACGCAGTATTTT.

This clonotype showed up just a few times. As an off-target read in a library built for alpha chains, this beta chain has a frequency of little significance. The genes are TRBV27 and TRBJ2-1; 8 bases line up with TRBD2. Germline CDR1 and CDR2: MNHEY and SMNVEV (reference sequence). There are 14 residues in the CDR3. V trimming: 4 bases; J trimming: 3 bases; junction bases outside the gene matches: 2. The CDR3 here is CASSYGGGYNEQFF. Here the CDR3 DNA reads TGTGCCAGCAGTTACGGGGGGGGCTACAATGAGCAGTTCTTC.

Worth noting for this clonotype: The library was built for alpha chains, so this beta chain is an off-target read and its size means little. The rearrangement joins TRBV29-1 to TRBJ2-7, with a possible D match to TRBD2 (6 bases). Germline CDR1 SQVTM, CDR2 ANQGSEA. This CDR3 region has 15 residues. V dropped 6 bases and J dropped 4 bases, with 22 bases sitting between them. The CDR3 spells CSVAGFGTLEYEQYF. In DNA form, the CDR3 reads TGCAGCGTAGCGGGTTTCGGCACCCTTGAATACGAGCAGTACTTC.

This clonotype ranks as medium-sized. This beta chain came through as a stray read in a library set up for alpha chains, and its size says little. The V call is TRBV20-1, the J call TRBJ1-5; D gene uncertain. V was clipped by 3 bases and J by 3 bases, with 12 bases between them. The length of the CDR3 is 14 residues. The V gene's germline CDR1 is DFQATT and CDR2 SNEGSKA (reference sequence). CDR3 amino acids: CSARPAANNQPQHF. CDR3 nucleotide sequence: TGCAGTGCTAGGCCGGCAGCCAACAATCAGCCCCAGCATTTT.

For this clonotype: One junction end disagrees with the germline gene, perhaps due to a read error. This beta chain was picked up by a library intended for alpha chains and is off target, so its count carries little meaning. The V and J genes are TRBV4-2 and TRBJ1-4; the match to TRBD1 covers 7 bases. CDR3 length equals 12 residues. The germline CDR1 and CDR2 sequences are LGHNA and YNFKEQ. This chain's CDR3 is CASSQEGGFLSF. The CDR3 nucleotides are TGTGCCAGCAGCCAAGAAGGGGGCTTTCTGTCTTTT.

This clonotype occurred a few times. The library was built for alpha chains, so this beta chain is an off-target read and its size means little. The rearrangement links TRBV5-1 to TRBJ2-1; tentatively, D is TRBD2 (6 bases). Deletions cut 4 bases from V and 2 bases from J, with 13 bases between. Germline V CDR1 and CDR2: SGHRS, YFSETQ. The CDR3 covers 15 residues. The DNA of the CDR3 is TGCGCCAGCAGCCCGGGGGTAGCGGCCTACAATGAGCAGTTCTTC. It codes for CASSPGVAAYNEQFF.

This clonotype was detected ten times or more. Because this beta chain is a stray read in a library intended to capture alpha chains, its abundance should not be given much weight. The V gene is TRBV12-3 or TRBV12-4, the J gene TRBJ2-7; TRBD2 matches 9 bases. The CDR3 is made up of 17 amino acids. Trimming cost V 4 bases and J 3 bases; bases outside gene matches: 13. The CDR3: CASSSLASAGGGYEQYF. The CDR3 coding sequence is TGTGCCAGCAGTTCCCTAGCTTCGGCGGGAGGGGGCTACGAGCAGTACTTC.

In this sample, this clonotype turned up many times. As an off-target read in a library built for alpha chains, this beta chain has a frequency of little significance. V is TRBV20-1 and J is TRBJ1-3; D is ambiguous. CDR1 is DFQATT, CDR2 SNEGSKA, per germline (reference sequence). The CDR3 is 13 amino acids. Trimming pared 3 bases from V and 2 bases from J, leaving 8 bases between. CDR3 DNA: TGCAGTGCTAGTGCAGGAGCTGGAAACACCATATATTTT. Residues: CSASAGAGNTIYF.

As regards this clonotype: Because the library targeted alpha chains, this beta chain is an off-target read whose size means little. The CDR3 reads CASRRTGPGEQYV. The CDR3 region has the DNA TGTGCCAGCAGGCGGACAGGGCCTGGCGAGCAGTACGTC. The chain recombines TRBV6-2 or TRBV6-3 with TRBJ2-7; 8 bases fit TRBD1. Germline CDR1 is MNHEY and CDR2 is SVGEGT. Trimming removed 6 bases from V and 6 bases from J; junction bases left unmatched: 7. The CDR3 is 13 amino acids.

This clonotype was counted ten times or more. With the library built for alpha chains, this beta chain is off target and its frequency is not meaningful. V gene TRBV12-3 or TRBV12-4 combines with J gene TRBJ2-7; 7 nucleotides align to TRBD2. The CDR3 contains 14 residues. V shed 0 bases and J 3 bases; nucleotides not matched to a gene: 2. The CDR3 DNA reads TGTGCCAGCAGTTTAGCACTAGCGAGCTACGAGCAGTACTTC. This codes for CASSLALASYEQYF.

This clonotype has a handful of counts. Being off target in a library aimed at alpha chains, this beta chain has a size of little meaning. The rearrangement joins TRBV4-1 to TRBJ2-4; D remains unclear. Trimming took off 2 bases at V and 0 bases at J, with 17 bases between the two ends. This CDR3 spans 18 amino acids. Germline assignment: CDR1 MGHRA and CDR2 YSYEKL. The CDR3 bases are TGCGCCAGCAGCCAAATGGCGTCATTTTTGGCAGCCAAAAACATTCAGTACTTC. Protein sequence: CASSQMASFLAAKNIQYF.